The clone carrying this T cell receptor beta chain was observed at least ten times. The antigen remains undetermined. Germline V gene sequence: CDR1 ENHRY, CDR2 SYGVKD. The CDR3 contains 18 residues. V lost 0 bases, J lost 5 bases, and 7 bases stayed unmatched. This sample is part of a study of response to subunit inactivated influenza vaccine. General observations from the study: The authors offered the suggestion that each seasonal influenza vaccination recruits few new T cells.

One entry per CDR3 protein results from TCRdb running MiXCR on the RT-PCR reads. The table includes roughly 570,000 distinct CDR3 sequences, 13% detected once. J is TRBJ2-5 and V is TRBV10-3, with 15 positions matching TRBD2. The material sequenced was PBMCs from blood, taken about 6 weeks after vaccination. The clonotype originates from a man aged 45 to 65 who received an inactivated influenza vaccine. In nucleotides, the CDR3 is TGTGCCATCAGTGAGTCCCCCGCCGGGACTAGCGGGAGGGAGACCCAGTACTTC. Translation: CAISESPAGTSGRETQYF.